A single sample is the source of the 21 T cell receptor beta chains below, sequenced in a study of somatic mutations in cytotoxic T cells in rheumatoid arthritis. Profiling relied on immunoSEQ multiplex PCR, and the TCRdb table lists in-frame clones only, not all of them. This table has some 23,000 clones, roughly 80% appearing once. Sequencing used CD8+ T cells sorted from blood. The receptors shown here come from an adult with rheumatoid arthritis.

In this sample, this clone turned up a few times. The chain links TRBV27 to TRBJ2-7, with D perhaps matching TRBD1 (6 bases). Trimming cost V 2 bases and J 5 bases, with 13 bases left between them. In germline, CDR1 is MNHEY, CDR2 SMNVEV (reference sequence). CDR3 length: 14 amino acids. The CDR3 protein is CASSLRQGSNEQYF. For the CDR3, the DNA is TGTGCCAGCAGTTTAAGGCAGGGGTCCAACGAGCAGTACTTC.

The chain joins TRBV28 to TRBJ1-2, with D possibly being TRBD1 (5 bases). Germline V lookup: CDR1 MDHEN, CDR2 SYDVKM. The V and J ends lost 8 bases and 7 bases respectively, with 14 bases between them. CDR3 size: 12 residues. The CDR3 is CASAGQVIGYTF. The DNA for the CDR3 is TGTGCCAGCGCGGGGCAGGTGATTGGCTACACCTTC.

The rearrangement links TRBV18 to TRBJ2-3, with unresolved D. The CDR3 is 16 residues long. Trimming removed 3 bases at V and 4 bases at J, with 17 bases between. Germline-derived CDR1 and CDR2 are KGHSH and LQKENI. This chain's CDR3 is CASSPRTVRYSDTQYF. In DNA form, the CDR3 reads TGTGCCAGCTCACCCCGTACCGTCAGATATTCAGATACGCAGTATTTT.

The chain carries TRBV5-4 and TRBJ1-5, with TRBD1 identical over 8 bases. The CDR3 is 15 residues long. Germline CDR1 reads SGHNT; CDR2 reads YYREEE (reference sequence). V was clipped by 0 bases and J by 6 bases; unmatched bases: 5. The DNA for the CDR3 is TGTGCCAGCAGCTTGGTTCCAGGGGGCGGTCAGCCCCAGCATTTT. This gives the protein CASSLVPGGGQPQHF.

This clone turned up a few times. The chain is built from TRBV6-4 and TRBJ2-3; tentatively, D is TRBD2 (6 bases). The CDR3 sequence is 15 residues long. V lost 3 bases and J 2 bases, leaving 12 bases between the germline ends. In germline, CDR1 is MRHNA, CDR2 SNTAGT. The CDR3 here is CASSEGGTYTDTQYF. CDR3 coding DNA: TGTGCCAGCAGTGAGGGCGGGACTTACACAGATACGCAGTATTTT.

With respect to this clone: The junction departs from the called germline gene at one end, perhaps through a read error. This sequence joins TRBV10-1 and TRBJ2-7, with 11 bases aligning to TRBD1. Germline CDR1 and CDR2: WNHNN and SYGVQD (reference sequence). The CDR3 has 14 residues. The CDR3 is CASSDGTGGDEQCF. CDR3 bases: TGCGCCAGCAGTGATGGGACAGGGGGTGACGAGCAGTGCTTC.

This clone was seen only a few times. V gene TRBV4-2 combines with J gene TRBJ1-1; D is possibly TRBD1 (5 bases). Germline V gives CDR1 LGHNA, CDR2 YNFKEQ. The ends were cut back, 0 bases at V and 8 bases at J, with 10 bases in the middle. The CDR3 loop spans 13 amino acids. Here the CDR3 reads CASSQDARTEAFF. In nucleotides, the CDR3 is TGTGCCAGCAGCCAAGACGCAAGGACAGAAGCTTTCTTT.

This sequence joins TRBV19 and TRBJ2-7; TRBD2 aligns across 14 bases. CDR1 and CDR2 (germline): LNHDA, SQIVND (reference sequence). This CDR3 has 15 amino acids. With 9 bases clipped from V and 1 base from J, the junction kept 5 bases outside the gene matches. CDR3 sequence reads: CARWGLAGASYEQYF. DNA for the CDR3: TGTGCCAGGTGGGGACTAGCGGGGGCATCCTACGAGCAGTACTTC.

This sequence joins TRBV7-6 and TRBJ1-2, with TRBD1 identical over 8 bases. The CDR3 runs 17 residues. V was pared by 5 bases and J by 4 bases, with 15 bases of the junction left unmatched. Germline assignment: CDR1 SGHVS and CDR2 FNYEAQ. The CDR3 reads CASSPAGQGPLGYGYTF. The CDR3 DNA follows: TGTGCCAGCAGCCCGGCCGGACAGGGCCCACTTGGCTATGGCTACACCTTC.

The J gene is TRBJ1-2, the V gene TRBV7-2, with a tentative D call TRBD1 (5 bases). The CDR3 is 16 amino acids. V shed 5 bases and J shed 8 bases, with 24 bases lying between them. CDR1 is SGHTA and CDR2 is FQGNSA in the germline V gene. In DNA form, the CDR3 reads TGTGCCAGCAGCCCTTGGGAAGACAGTTTCCACGGGGGCTACACCTTC. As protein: CASSPWEDSFHGGYTF.

The CDR3 protein is CASSLDFEQFF. For the CDR3, the DNA is TGCGCCAGCAGCTTGGACTTTGAGCAGTTCTTC. This chain connects TRBV5-1 to TRBJ2-1; D uncertain. Germline V gene sequence: CDR1 SGHRS, CDR2 YFSETQ. V dropped 0 bases and J dropped 9 bases, with 4 bases sitting between them. There are 11 residues in the CDR3.

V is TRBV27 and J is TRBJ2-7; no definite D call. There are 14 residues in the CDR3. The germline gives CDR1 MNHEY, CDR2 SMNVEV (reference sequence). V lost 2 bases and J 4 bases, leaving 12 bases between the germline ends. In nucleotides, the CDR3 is TGTGCCAGCAGTTTACCTGGGTCACCTTACGAGCAGTACTTC. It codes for CASSLPGSPYEQYF.

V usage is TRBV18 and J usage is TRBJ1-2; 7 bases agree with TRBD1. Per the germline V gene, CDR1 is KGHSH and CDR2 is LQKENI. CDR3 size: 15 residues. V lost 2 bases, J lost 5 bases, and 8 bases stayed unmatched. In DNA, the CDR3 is TGTGCCAGCTCACCAGGGACAGTTAATGGATATGGCTACACCTTC. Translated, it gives CASSPGTVNGYGYTF.

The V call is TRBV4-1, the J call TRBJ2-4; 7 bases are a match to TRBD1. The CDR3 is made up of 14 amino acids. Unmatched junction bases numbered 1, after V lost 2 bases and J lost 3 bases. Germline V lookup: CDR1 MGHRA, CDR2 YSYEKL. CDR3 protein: CASSQSGGKNIQYF. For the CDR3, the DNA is TGCGCCAGCAGCCAATCAGGGGGCAAAAACATTCAGTACTTC.

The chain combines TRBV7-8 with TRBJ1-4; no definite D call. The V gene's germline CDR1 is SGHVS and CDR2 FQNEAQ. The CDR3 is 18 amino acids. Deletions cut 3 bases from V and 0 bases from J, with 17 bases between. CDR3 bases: TGTGCCAGCAGCTTCCTTGGGCAGGAGATTGCAACTAATGAAAAACTGTTTTTT. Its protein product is CASSFLGQEIATNEKLFF.

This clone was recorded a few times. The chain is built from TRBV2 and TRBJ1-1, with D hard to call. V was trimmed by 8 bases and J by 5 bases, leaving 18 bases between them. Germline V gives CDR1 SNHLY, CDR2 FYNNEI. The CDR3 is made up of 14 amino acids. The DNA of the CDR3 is TGTGCCAGCCTTAATGGACGGAGGAGGACTGAAGCTTTCTTT. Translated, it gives CASLNGRRRTEAFF. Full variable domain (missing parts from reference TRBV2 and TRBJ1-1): EPEVTQTPSHQVTQMGQEVILRCVPISNHLYFYWYRQILGQKVEFLVSFYNNEISEKSEIFDDQFSVERPDGSNFTLKIRSTKLEDSAMYFCASLNGRRRTEAFFGQGTRLTVV.

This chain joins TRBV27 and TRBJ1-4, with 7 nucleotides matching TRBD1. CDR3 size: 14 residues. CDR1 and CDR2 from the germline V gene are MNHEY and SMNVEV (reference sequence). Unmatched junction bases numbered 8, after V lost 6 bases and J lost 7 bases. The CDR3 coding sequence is TGTGCCAGCAGGAGACAGGGCTCCGGTGAAAAACTGTTTTTT. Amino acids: CASRRQGSGEKLFF.

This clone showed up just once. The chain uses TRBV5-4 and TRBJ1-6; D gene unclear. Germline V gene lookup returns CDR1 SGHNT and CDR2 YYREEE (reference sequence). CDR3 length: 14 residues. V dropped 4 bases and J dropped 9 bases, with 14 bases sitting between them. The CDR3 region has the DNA TGTGCCAGCAGCGCCCCTCCAGAGAGTTCACCCCTCCACTTT. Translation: CASSAPPESSPLHF.

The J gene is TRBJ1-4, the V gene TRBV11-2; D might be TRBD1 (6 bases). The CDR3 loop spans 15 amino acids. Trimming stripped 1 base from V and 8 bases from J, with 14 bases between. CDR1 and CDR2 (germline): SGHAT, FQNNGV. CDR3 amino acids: CASSLGPGEREKLFF. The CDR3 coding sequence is TGTGCCAGCAGCTTAGGCCCAGGGGAGAGAGAAAAACTGTTTTTT.

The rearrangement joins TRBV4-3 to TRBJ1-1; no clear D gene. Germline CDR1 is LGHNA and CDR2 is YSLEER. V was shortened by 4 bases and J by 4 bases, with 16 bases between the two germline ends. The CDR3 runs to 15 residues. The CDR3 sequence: CASSPRRSGSTEAFF. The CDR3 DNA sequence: TGCGCCAGCAGCCCCCGTCGGAGCGGGAGCACTGAAGCTTTCTTT.

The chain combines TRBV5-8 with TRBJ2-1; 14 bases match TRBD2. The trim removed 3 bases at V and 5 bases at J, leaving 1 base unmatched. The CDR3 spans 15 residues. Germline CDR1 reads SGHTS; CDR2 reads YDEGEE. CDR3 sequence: CASSWGLAGDNEQFF. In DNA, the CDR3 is TGTGCCAGCAGCTGGGGACTAGCGGGGGACAATGAGCAGTTCTTC.